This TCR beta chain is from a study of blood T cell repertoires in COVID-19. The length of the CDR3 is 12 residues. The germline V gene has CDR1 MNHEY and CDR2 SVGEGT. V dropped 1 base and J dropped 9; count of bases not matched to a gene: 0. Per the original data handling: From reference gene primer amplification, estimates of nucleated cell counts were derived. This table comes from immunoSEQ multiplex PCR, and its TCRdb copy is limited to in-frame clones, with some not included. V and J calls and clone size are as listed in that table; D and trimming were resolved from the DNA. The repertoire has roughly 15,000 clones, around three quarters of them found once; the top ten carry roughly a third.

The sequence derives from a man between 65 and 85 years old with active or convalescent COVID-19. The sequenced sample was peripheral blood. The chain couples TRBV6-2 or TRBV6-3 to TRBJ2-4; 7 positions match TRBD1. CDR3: CASSYYRGIQYF. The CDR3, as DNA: TGTGCCAGCAGTTACTACAGGGGCATTCAGTACTTC.